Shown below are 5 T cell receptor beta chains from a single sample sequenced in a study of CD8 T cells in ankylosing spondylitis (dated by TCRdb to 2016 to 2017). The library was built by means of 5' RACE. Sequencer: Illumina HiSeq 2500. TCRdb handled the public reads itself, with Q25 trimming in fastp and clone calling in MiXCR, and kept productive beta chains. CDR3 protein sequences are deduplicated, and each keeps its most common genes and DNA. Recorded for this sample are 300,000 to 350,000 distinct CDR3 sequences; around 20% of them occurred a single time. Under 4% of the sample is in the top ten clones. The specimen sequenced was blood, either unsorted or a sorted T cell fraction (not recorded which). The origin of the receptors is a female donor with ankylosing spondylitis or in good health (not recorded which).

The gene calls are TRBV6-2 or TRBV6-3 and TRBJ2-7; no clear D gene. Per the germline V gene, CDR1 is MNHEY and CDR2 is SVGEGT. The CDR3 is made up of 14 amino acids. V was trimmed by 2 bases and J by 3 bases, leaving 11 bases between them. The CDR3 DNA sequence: TGTGCCAGCAGTTACGGTCGACGGAGCTACGAGCAGTACTTC. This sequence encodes CASSYGRRSYEQYF.

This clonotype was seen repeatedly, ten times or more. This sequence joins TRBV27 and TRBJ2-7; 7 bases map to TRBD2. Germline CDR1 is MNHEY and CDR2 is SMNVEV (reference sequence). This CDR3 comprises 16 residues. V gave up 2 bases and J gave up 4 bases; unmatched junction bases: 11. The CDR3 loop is CASSLTERERGYEQYF. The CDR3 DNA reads TGTGCCAGCAGTTTAACTGAGCGGGAAAGAGGGTACGAGCAGTACTTC.

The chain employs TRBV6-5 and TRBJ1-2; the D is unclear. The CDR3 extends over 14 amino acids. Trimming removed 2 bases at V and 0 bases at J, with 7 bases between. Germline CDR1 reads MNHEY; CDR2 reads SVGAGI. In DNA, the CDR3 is TGTGCCAGCAGTTACAGTCAAACTAACTATGGCTACACCTTC. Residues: CASSYSQTNYGYTF.

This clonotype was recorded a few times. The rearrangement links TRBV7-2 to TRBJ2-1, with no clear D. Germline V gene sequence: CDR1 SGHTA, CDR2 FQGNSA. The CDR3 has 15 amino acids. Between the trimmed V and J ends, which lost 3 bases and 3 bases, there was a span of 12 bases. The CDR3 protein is CASSLEPGNYNEQFF. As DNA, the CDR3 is TGTGCCAGCAGCTTGGAGCCAGGAAACTACAATGAGCAGTTCTTC.

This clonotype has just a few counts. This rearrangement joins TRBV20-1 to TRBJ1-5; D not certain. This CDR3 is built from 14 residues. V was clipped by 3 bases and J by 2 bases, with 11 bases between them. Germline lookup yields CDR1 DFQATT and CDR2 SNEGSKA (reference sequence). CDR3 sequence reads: CSASVPLGNQPQHF. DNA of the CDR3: TGCAGTGCTAGCGTGCCGCTGGGCAATCAGCCCCAGCATTTT.